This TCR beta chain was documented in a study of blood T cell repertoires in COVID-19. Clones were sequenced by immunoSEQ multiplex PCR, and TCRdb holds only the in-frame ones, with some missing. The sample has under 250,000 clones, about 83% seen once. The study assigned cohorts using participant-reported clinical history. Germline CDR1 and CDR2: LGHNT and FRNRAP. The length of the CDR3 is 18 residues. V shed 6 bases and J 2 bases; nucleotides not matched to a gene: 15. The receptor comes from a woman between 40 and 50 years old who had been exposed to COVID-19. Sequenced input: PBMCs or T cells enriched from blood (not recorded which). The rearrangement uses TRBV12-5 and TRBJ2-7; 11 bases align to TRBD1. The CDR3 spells CASGPSGQGARKTYEQYF. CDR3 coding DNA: TGTGCTAGTGGGCCCTCTGGACAGGGGGCGCGTAAGACCTACGAGCAGTACTTC.